This T cell receptor beta chain was found in a study of blood T cell repertoires in COVID-19. Study background: COVID-19 samples from acute and convalescent phases originated in the United States, Italy and Spain.

CDR3 length: 13 amino acids. In germline, CDR1 is SNHLY, CDR2 FYNNEI. Trimming removed 5 bases at V and 5 bases at J, with 10 bases between. Libraries were prepared by immunoSEQ multiplex PCR; TCRdb keeps only in-frame clonotypes and omits some of them. The table includes about 94,000 clones, nearly 80% detected once. Seattle cases were enrolled at active infection and followed longitudinally. V usage is TRBV2 and J usage is TRBJ2-4, with TRBD1 as a possible D gene (5 bases). The sample consisted of peripheral blood. The source is a man in his sixties or seventies with COVID-19, enrolled during active disease. The CDR3 sequence: CASSQTRENIQYF. The CDR3 region has the DNA TGTGCCAGCAGTCAGACCAGGGAAAACATTCAGTACTTC.